These T cell receptor beta chains were read from a single sample in a study of blood T cell repertoires in COVID-19. TCRdb keeps only in-frame clones here, not all; method: immunoSEQ multiplex PCR. The sample has around 53,000 clones; about four fifths are singletons. Input material: peripheral blood. Receptors were obtained from a man in his 70s with active COVID-19. The CDR3 runs from the conserved cysteine through the conserved F or W. Fields, in order: V gene, clone size, D gene, J gene, CDR3 protein, CDR3 DNA. D genes are given only for firm matches. The size of a clone is reported for some rows only, either as once, few or many, or as a class for expanded clones.

>TRBV28|NA|NA|TRBJ2-7
CASSSSPRLGSYEQYF
TGTGCCAGCAGTTCATCACCCCGACTAGGTTCCTACGAGCAGTACTTC
>TRBV5-8|NA|NA|TRBJ1-2
CASSNRQVYGYTF
TGTGCCAGCAGCAACCGACAGGTTTATGGCTACACCTTC
>TRBV28|NA|TRBD2|TRBJ2-3
CASMGGGQGGTDTQYF
TGTGCCAGCATGGGGGGAGGGCAGGGTGGCACAGATACGCAGTATTTT
>TRBV6-6|NA|TRBD1|TRBJ2-7
CASSANQGAEQYF
TGTGCCAGCAGTGCGAATCAGGGGGCCGAGCAGTACTTC
>TRBV7-2|NA|NA|TRBJ2-7
CASRATGSGKGYF
TGTGCCAGCAGGGCCACGGGCAGCGGCAAAGGGTACTTC
>TRBV11-3|NA|TRBD2|TRBJ2-3
CASSLSGSTDTQYF
TGTGCCAGCAGCCTTAGCGGGAGCACAGATACGCAGTATTTT
>TRBV3-1/TRBV3-2|NA|TRBD1|TRBJ1-5
CASSFQSGGGQPQHF
TGTGCCAGCAGTTTCCAATCAGGGGGTGGCCAGCCCCAGCATTTT
>TRBV19|NA|NA|TRBJ1-5
CASSIRDTHRGQPQHF
TGTGCCAGTAGTATCCGGGACACCCATCGAGGCCAGCCCCAGCATTTT
>TRBV6-1|NA|NA|TRBJ2-7
CASSEGRGMRNEQYF
TGTGCCAGCAGTGAAGGAAGGGGAATGAGGAACGAGCAGTACTTC
>TRBV6-2/TRBV6-3|NA|TRBD2|TRBJ2-3
CASSPRLAGGDTQYF
TGTGCCAGCAGCCCCAGACTAGCGGGAGGAGATACGCAGTATTTT
>TRBV5-4|once|TRBD2|TRBJ2-2
CASSQQREAGGELFF
TGTGCCAGCAGCCAACAGCGGGAGGCGGGCGGGGAGCTGTTTTTT
>TRBV7-2|NA|NA|TRBJ2-3
CASSLESGTDTQYF
TGTGCCAGCAGCTTAGAATCAGGCACAGATACGCAGTATTTT
>TRBV30|once|TRBD1|TRBJ1-2
CAQRDRTDYGYTF
TGTGCCCAACGGGACAGGACCGACTATGGCTACACCTTC
>TRBV5-4|NA|NA|TRBJ2-5
CASSQGETQYF
TGTGCCAGCAGTCAGGGGGAGACCCAGTACTTC
>TRBV9|NA|NA|TRBJ2-7
CASSFRSGAYEQYF
TGTGCCAGCAGCTTCCGTTCCGGGGCCTACGAGCAGTACTTC
>TRBV7-2|NA|NA|TRBJ2-7
CASSLAPASAEQYF
TGTGCCAGCAGCTTAGCACCGGCTAGCGCCGAGCAGTACTTC
>TRBV19|NA|NA|TRBJ1-3
CASSREGGSSGNTIYF
TGTGCCAGTAGTAGAGAAGGGGGAAGCTCTGGAAACACCATATATTTT
>TRBV3-1/TRBV3-2|NA|TRBD2|TRBJ2-7
CASSHPGTIVEQYF
TGTGCCAGCAGCCACCCCGGGACTATAGTCGAGCAGTACTTC
>TRBV6-6|NA|TRBD2|TRBJ2-3
CASRTGTSGTDTQYF
TGTGCCAGCAGGACCGGGACTAGCGGTACAGATACGCAGTATTTT
>TRBV21-1|NA|NA|TRBJ2-1
CASSKYYLRQFPSNEQFF
TGTGCCAGCAGCAAATACTACCTCAGACAGTTTCCTTCCAATGAGCAGTTCTTC
>TRBV29-1|NA|NA|TRBJ2-7
CSVGADSSYEQYF
TGCAGCGTTGGTGCGGACAGCTCCTACGAGCAGTACTTC
>TRBV4-2|NA|TRBD2|TRBJ2-3
CASSQLWTSGRTDTQYF
TGTGCCAGCAGCCAACTTTGGACTAGCGGCCGCACAGATACGCAGTATTTT
>TRBV27|few|TRBD1|TRBJ2-2
CASSAYLGRTGNTGELFF
TGTGCCAGCAGCGCGTACCTGGGAAGGACAGGGAACACCGGGGAGCTGTTTTTT
>TRBV7-2|NA|TRBD2|TRBJ2-7
CASSFRTSGRAEEQYF
TGTGCCAGCAGCTTCAGGACTAGCGGGAGGGCGGAAGAGCAGTACTTC
>TRBV6-6|NA|TRBD1|TRBJ1-3
CAVVRDRHFSGNTIYF
TGTGCCGTCGTACGGGACAGGCACTTCTCTGGAAACACCATATATTTT
>TRBV7-2|NA|NA|TRBJ2-7
CASSPVGGGGAYEQYF
TGTGCCAGCAGCCCTGTGGGAGGTGGCGGAGCCTACGAGCAGTACTTC
>TRBV5-4|NA|NA|TRBJ1-1
CASSLGQGPLGTEAFF
TGTGCCAGCAGCTTGGGCCAGGGGCCTTTGGGCACTGAAGCTTTCTTT
>TRBV6-6|NA|NA|TRBJ2-7
CASTGAASITYEQYF
TGTGCCAGCACCGGAGCGGCAAGCATAACCTACGAGCAGTACTTC
>TRBV25-1|NA|TRBD1|TRBJ2-1
CASSLTSSRQGRQFF
TGTGCCAGCAGTCTAACCTCCTCCAGACAGGGACGGCAGTTCTTC
>TRBV19|NA|NA|TRBJ2-3
CASSARRGTGTDTQYF
TGTGCCAGTAGTGCCCGAAGGGGGACGGGTACAGATACGCAGTATTTT
>TRBV4-1|NA|TRBD2|TRBJ2-5
CASSQDSSGSGETQYF
TGCGCCAGCAGCCAAGATTCTAGCGGGAGCGGGGAGACCCAGTACTTC
>TRBV7-9|NA|NA|TRBJ2-5
CASSFIEGGLQETQYF
TGTGCCAGCAGCTTTATTGAGGGGGGGCTTCAAGAGACCCAGTACTTC